Below, 26 T cell receptor beta chains from the same sample are listed, as sequenced in a study of cytomegalovirus exposure and HLA in healthy donors. The PCR was carried out with 60 Vbeta primers and 13 Jbeta primers. Clones were sequenced by immunoSEQ multiplex PCR, and TCRdb holds only the in-frame ones, with some missing. The sample has 120,000 to 150,000 clones; around 79% are singletons. The source material was PBMCs. All receptors come from a man aged 40-49 years in good health and CMV-seropositive.

This chain uses TRBV30 with TRBJ2-7; TRBD1 might be the D (6 bases). Looked up from germline, CDR1 is GTSNPN and CDR2 is SVGIG (reference sequence). The CDR3 is made up of 12 amino acids. With 0 bases removed from V and 5 bases from J, the gap between germline ends came to 8 bases. CDR3 sequence (DNA): TGTGCCTGGAGTGTGGGGGCCCACGAGCAGTACTTC. Protein: CAWSVGAHEQYF.

V and J are TRBV6-5 and TRBJ1-3, with D maybe TRBD1 (5 bases). V gave up 2 bases and J gave up 0 bases, with 8 bases separating them. The germline V gene has CDR1 MNHEY and CDR2 SVGAGI. The CDR3 sequence is 15 residues long. DNA of the CDR3: TGTGCCAGCAGTTACGGCGGGGGCTCTGGAAACACCATATATTTT. Encoded protein: CASSYGGGSGNTIYF.

The chain joins TRBV19 to TRBJ1-2, with D tentatively TRBD1 (6 bases). This CDR3 region has 14 residues. V was clipped by 6 bases and J by 2 bases, with 13 bases between them. In germline, CDR1 is LNHDA, CDR2 SQIVND (reference sequence). The CDR3 sequence is CASRERTDNYGYTF. The CDR3 region has the DNA TGTGCCAGTAGAGAAAGGACAGACAACTATGGCTACACCTTC. Full variable domain (remainder filled in from reference TRBV19 and TRBJ1-2): DGGITQSPKYLFRKEGQNVTLSCEQNLNHDAMYWYRQDPGQGLRLIYYSQIVNDFQKGDIAEGYSVSREKKESFPLTVTSAQKNPTAFYLCASRERTDNYGYTFGSGTRLTVV.

A single count supports this clone. This chain links TRBV11-1 with TRBJ1-1; TRBD1 is a possible D gene (6 bases). Germline values: CDR1 SGHAT, CDR2 FQDESV (reference sequence). The CDR3 covers 15 residues. Trimming stripped 5 bases from V and 1 base from J, with 14 bases between. The CDR3 region has the DNA TGTGCCAGCAGCCCCAGGGGTTACGGGAACACTGAAGCTTTCTTT. Its protein product is CASSPRGYGNTEAFF.

This sequence joins TRBV10-1 and TRBJ1-5, with D perhaps matching TRBD1 (5 bases). The ends were cut back, 8 bases at V and 0 bases at J, with 14 bases in the middle. The length of the CDR3 is 15 residues. The V gene's germline CDR1 is WNHNN and CDR2 SYGVQD (reference sequence). The CDR3 DNA is TGCGCCAGCCCGAAGGGGCAGCATAGCAATCAGCCCCAGCATTTT. This codes for CASPKGQHSNQPQHF.

This clone appeared a few times. The genes are TRBV7-2 and TRBJ1-2, with D possibly TRBD1 on 5 matching bases. V was clipped by 7 bases and J by 3 bases, with 15 bases between them. Germline lookup yields CDR1 SGHTA and CDR2 FQGNSA. This CDR3 spans 14 amino acids. The CDR3: CASTQDGTYYGYTF. In DNA, the CDR3 is TGTGCCAGCACACAGGACGGAACCTACTATGGCTACACCTTC.

The chain combines TRBV6-1 with TRBJ1-2; D unclear. Trimming took off 6 bases at V and 4 bases at J, with 12 bases between the two ends. The germline V gene encodes CDR1 MNHNS and CDR2 SASEGT. The CDR3 spans 13 residues. CDR3 sequence reads: CASSPTRGYGYTF. CDR3 nucleotides: TGTGCCAGCAGCCCGACTCGAGGCTATGGCTACACCTTC.

This clone turned up a few times. The J gene is TRBJ2-4, the V gene TRBV6-5; TRBD2 agrees at 14 bases. Germline CDR1 and CDR2: MNHEY and SVGAGI. The trim removed 5 bases at V and 7 bases at J, leaving 1 base unmatched. CDR3 length equals 14 residues. The CDR3 sequence: CASSGTSGSNIQYF. CDR3 DNA sequence: TGTGCCAGCAGTGGGACTAGCGGGAGTAACATTCAGTACTTC.

The genes are TRBV7-8 and TRBJ2-5; the match to TRBD1 covers 10 bases. The assigned J gene may be wrong: the sequence end matches TRBJ2-7 better. The germline V gene encodes CDR1 SGHVS and CDR2 FQNEAQ. CDR3 length: 15 residues. The CDR3 protein is CASSSDRGSLYEQYF. The CDR3 DNA reads as TGTGCCAGCAGCTCGGACAGGGGGTCCCTCTACGAGCAGTACTTC.

The chain has TRBV2 and TRBJ1-6; tentatively, D is TRBD1 (6 bases). Trimming stripped 1 base from V and 8 bases from J, with 15 bases between. Per germline, CDR1 SNHLY and CDR2 FYNNEI. CDR3 size: 16 residues. The CDR3 nucleotides read TGTGCCAGCAGTGAAGTGGTTCGGGACACAGATTCACCCCTCCACTTT. Its translation is CASSEVVRDTDSPLHF.

DNA for the CDR3: TGTGCCAGCAGCTTCGTTACATCCTACGAGCAGTACTTC. Translating gives CASSFVTSYEQYF. The J gene is TRBJ2-7, the V gene TRBV7-2; unclear D gene. The germline V gene encodes CDR1 SGHTA and CDR2 FQGNSA. The V gene lost 3 bases and the J gene lost 1 base, with 7 bases spanning the gap. The CDR3 has 13 residues.

V usage is TRBV9 and J usage is TRBJ2-5, with 10 bases lining up with TRBD2. Germline V gene sequence: CDR1 SGDLS, CDR2 YYNGEE. With 0 bases clipped from V and 4 bases from J, the junction kept 15 bases outside the gene matches. The CDR3 spans 19 residues. This CDR3 reads CASSVAGGLAGVGAETQYF. The CDR3 DNA reads as TGTGCCAGCAGCGTAGCGGGGGGGCTAGCGGGAGTAGGGGCAGAGACCCAGTACTTC. The full variable domain, in which reference TRBV9 and TRBJ2-5 provide the parts outside the CDR3, is DSGVTQTPKHLITATGQRVTLRCSPRSGDLSVYWYQQSLDQGLQFLIQYYNGEERAKGNILERFSAQQFPDLHSELNLSSLELGDSALYFCASSVAGGLAGVGAETQYFGPGTRLLVL.

This sequence joins TRBV5-1 and TRBJ1-3; 9 nucleotides line up with TRBD1. With 5 bases clipped from V and 4 bases from J, the junction kept 7 bases outside the gene matches. This CDR3 has 15 amino acids. The germline V gene has CDR1 SGHRS and CDR2 YFSETQ. The CDR3 nucleotides are TGCGCCAGCAGAGCGGGACAGGGTCGCGGAAACACCATATATTTT. It yields the protein CASRAGQGRGNTIYF.

This chain joins TRBV7-3 and TRBJ1-2; 8 bases align to TRBD1. This CDR3 has 15 amino acids. Per the germline V gene, CDR1 is SGHTA and CDR2 is FQGTGA. The V segment lost 1 base and the J segment 4 bases; nucleotides outside the gene matches: 5. CDR3 amino acids: CASSLRPGGRYGYTF. In DNA form, the CDR3 reads TGTGCCAGCAGCTTAAGGCCAGGGGGCCGCTATGGCTACACCTTC.

A few counts support this clone. The chain uses TRBV30 and TRBJ1-2; D not certain. Trimming removed 0 bases at V and 14 bases at J, with 16 bases between. The CDR3 covers 12 residues. The germline CDR1 and CDR2 sequences are GTSNPN and SVGIG (reference sequence). CDR3 DNA: TGTGCCTGGAGTGTACCACGAACGAGTTGGACCTTC. Residues: CAWSVPRTSWTF.

This chain uses TRBV19 with TRBJ1-2; D unresolved. V was clipped by 4 bases and J by 8 bases, with 17 bases between them. CDR1 is LNHDA, CDR2 SQIVND, per germline (reference sequence). The CDR3 contains 14 residues. In DNA, the CDR3 is TGTGCCAGTAGTAAGGACCCGGGATATGGGGGCTACACCTTC. The encoded protein is CASSKDPGYGGYTF. The whole variable domain, filled in from reference TRBV19 and TRBJ1-2, reads DGGITQSPKYLFRKEGQNVTLSCEQNLNHDAMYWYRQDPGQGLRLIYYSQIVNDFQKGDIAEGYSVSREKKESFPLTVTSAQKNPTAFYLCASSKDPGYGGYTFGSGTRLTVV.

The chain joins TRBV27 to TRBJ2-1; TRBD2 might be the D (6 bases). V was pared by 5 bases and J by 0 bases, with 8 bases between. The germline V gene encodes CDR1 MNHEY and CDR2 SMNVEV (reference sequence). The length of the CDR3 is 14 residues. The CDR3 is CASSQGGSYNEQFF. CDR3 sequence (DNA): TGTGCCAGCAGTCAGGGAGGCTCCTACAATGAGCAGTTCTTC.

V and J are TRBV19 and TRBJ2-3; tentative D call: TRBD1 (5 bases). With 0 bases removed from V and 10 bases from J, the gap between germline ends came to 23 bases. The CDR3 is 17 amino acids. CDR1 and CDR2 (germline): LNHDA, SQIVND (reference sequence). The CDR3 sequence: CASSIDGEQASGYAQYF. In DNA, the CDR3 is TGTGCCAGTAGTATAGATGGGGAACAGGCCTCAGGGTATGCGCAGTATTTT.

Concerning this clone itself: The conserved closing phenylalanine or tryptophan is absent in this CDR3, likely reflecting a read error. V is TRBV28 and J is TRBJ1-2; D remains ambiguous. V lost 5 bases, J lost 3 bases, and 7 bases lay in between. Germline loops: CDR1 MDHEN, CDR2 SYDVKM. The CDR3 has 12 amino acids. CDR3 in amino acids: CASSREDYGYTL. The CDR3 nucleotides read TGTGCCAGCAGTAGGGAGGACTATGGCTACACCCTC.

J is TRBJ2-5 and V is TRBV7-6, with D possibly being TRBD2 (5 bases). The J call may be faulty, since TRBJ2-7 better matches the DNA end. The germline V gene encodes CDR1 SGHVS and CDR2 FNYEAQ. The CDR3 covers 15 residues. In DNA, the CDR3 is TGTGCCAGCAGCTTGAAAGCGGAACCATCCTACGAGCAGTACTTC. It yields the protein CASSLKAEPSYEQYF.

J is TRBJ2-2 and V is TRBV29-1; D unresolved. This CDR3 contains 12 residues. V gave up 5 bases and J gave up 4 bases, with 8 bases separating them. Germline values: CDR1 SQVTM, CDR2 ANQGSEA. The CDR3 reads CSVRHSTGELFF. As DNA, the CDR3 is TGCAGCGTTCGACATTCCACCGGGGAGCTGTTTTTT.

As to this clone: The junction does not match germline at one end; this may be a read error. Within the sample, other DNA sequences also encode this same CDR3. As DNA, the CDR3 is TGTGCCAGCAGCTTAACTTCCTACGAGCAGTACTTC. Its translation: CASSLTSYEQYF. The chain carries TRBV5-1 and TRBJ2-7, with no clear D. The CDR3 runs 12 residues. CDR1 and CDR2 (germline): SGHRS, YFSETQ.

The sample holds one count of this clone. The rearrangement uses TRBV6-5 and TRBJ2-7, with TRBD2 matching over 8 bases. The CDR3 has 13 residues. Germline V CDR1 and CDR2: MNHEY, SVGAGI. Trimming removed 5 bases from V and 9 bases from J; junction bases left unmatched: 9. The CDR3 spells CASSPSGRRGQYF. Here the CDR3 DNA reads TGTGCCAGCAGTCCCAGCGGGAGACGGGGGCAGTACTTC.

The chain employs TRBV19 and TRBJ1-2, with a possible D match to TRBD1 (6 bases). The CDR3 consists of 15 residues. With 0 bases removed from V and 6 bases from J, the gap between germline ends came to 14 bases. Germline CDR1 LNHDA, CDR2 SQIVND (reference sequence). This CDR3 reads CASSIEWQGRNGYTF. CDR3 DNA sequence: TGTGCCAGTAGTATAGAATGGCAGGGGCGTAATGGCTACACCTTC.

As to this clone: Sequence at one end of the junction differs from germline and may be a read error. The CDR3, as DNA: TGTTCCAGCAGCTTGGGCGGGAGAAGGCAGCCCCAGCATTTT. As protein: CSSSLGGRRQPQHF. The rearrangement uses TRBV7-9 and TRBJ1-5; D not certain. The CDR3 is made up of 14 amino acids. Germline V lookup: CDR1 SEHNR, CDR2 FQNEAQ (reference sequence). The complete variable domain, with remaining parts taken from reference TRBV7-9 and TRBJ1-5, reads DTGVSQNPRHKITKRGQNVTFRCDPISEHNRLYWYRQTLGQGPEFLTYFQNEAQLEKSRLLSDRFSAERPKGSFSTLEIQRTEQGDSAMYLCSSSLGGRRQPQHFGDGTRLSIL.

V gene TRBV14 combines with J gene TRBJ1-2; no definite D call. Looked up from germline, CDR1 is SGHDN and CDR2 is FVKESK. The CDR3 has 13 amino acids. Trimming pared 3 bases from V and 7 bases from J, leaving 12 bases between. Here the CDR3 reads CASSHLSNPGYTF. The CDR3 DNA is TGTGCCAGCAGCCATTTGTCTAATCCTGGCTACACCTTC.